This T cell receptor beta chain was found in a study of T cell responses to AZD1222 COVID-19 vaccine (dated by TCRdb to the early 2020s). Context from the whole study: AZD1222 recipients given second doses at about 4 weeks or at about 12 weeks were pooled, since spike-specific TCR depth and breadth were not found to differ between the two schedules. TCR sequencing covered fewer than 250 trial participants: some 210 given two doses of AZD1222 and around 25 given two doses of MenACWY control vaccine. Trial participants were enrolled by age into 18-55, 56-69 and 70-plus year subgroups, with about 150, 28 and 57 TCR-sequenced participants respectively.

Explained via the paper, the time point label denotes: baseline before first vaccination. Samples from vaccinated people were obtained from the UK trials COV001 and COV002, which included a single-blind randomized controlled phase 2/3 trial of AZD1222 (ChAdOx1 nCoV-19) in healthy adults. For TCRbeta chain sequencing, PBMC samples were collected from trial participants at day 0 and at day 28 after the second dose. On the study overall, not on this receptor specifically: Participants were mostly white British and included more females than males, and it was suggested by the authors that clonal diversity may have been underestimated. Conclusions about previously exposed vaccinees are limited because only a handful of AZD1222 recipients were SARS-CoV-2 seropositive at baseline. Spike-specific TCR breadth and depth rose significantly after two AZD1222 doses compared with day 0 and with MenACWY recipients. Reportedly, almost half of the unique spike-specific TCRs recognized epitopes lying outside the regions that are mutated in the B.1.351 and B.1.1.7 variants. The 56-69-year group was small, and its depth increase did not reach significance, likely because of low power. CD4 TCRs associated with the vaccine covered the entire spike protein, and the dominant responses were in regions 160-218 and 743-854. Because no day 14 peak-response samples were available, the repertoires could be characterized only after the peak T cell response.

With respect to this clone: The antigen this receptor binds is unknown. Base qualities are not recorded, but no much larger clone differs from it by a single base.

V is trimmed back by 4 bases and J by 4 bases, and the junction contains 8 bases that no gene match accounts for. The germline V gene (reference sequence) specifies SEHNR as CDR1 and FQNEAQ as CDR2. Including the terminal cysteine and phenylalanine, the CDR3 comprises 16 residues. Left in the record is the CDR3 DNA by itself, 48 bases read in frame from the first base. The CDR3 regions of human TCRbeta chains were analyzed by immunosequencing. The authors' pipeline ran thus. TCRs in the repertoires were compared against a reference library of SARS-CoV-2-specific TCRs that had been generated with the MIRA antigen-specificity platform. Breadth was defined as the fraction of unique TCRs that were SARS-CoV-2-associated. Depth was defined as the fraction of total T cells that were SARS-CoV-2-associated. Using the MIRA data, each spike-specific TCR was assigned both to the spike region to which the TCR was reactive and to a CD4 or CD8 class. Log10-transformed breadth and depth values were compared by one-way ANOVA with Sidak's multiple comparisons tests. TCRdb re-hosts the immuneACCESS table, in-frame sequences only. Its copies lack some clones; in the studies checked, an unresolved V gene accounts for under half of them, and the cause for the rest is not known. The V and J calls and clone size come from that table; D and trimming were worked out from the DNA. This sample gives 150,000 or so clones in total; approximately 94% of them show up just once. Jointly, the top ten make up 7.5% to 9.5% of the sample.

The source of this sequence is an adult in good health. Sample: peripheral blood, taken on day 0 of AZD1222 vaccination. Recombination connected TRBV7-9 to TRBJ2-5, with 11 central nucleotides matching TRBD1. The CDR3 region reads CASSSPGDRGRETQYF. The nucleotide sequence reads as follows: TGTGCCAGCAGCTCGCCGGGGGACAGGGGGAGAGAGACCCAGTACTTC.